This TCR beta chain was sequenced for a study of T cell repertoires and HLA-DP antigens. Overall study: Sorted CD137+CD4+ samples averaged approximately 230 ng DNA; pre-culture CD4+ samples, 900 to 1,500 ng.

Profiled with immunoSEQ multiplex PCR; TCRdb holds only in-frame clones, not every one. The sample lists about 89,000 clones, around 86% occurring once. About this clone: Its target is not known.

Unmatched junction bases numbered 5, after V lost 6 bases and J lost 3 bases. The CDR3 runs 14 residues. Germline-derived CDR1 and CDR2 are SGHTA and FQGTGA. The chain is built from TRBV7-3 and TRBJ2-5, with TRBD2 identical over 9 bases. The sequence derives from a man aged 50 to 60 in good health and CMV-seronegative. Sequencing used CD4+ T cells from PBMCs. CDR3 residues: CASSRSGGEETQYF. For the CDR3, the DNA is TGTGCCAGCAGTCGTAGCGGGGGAGAAGAGACCCAGTACTTC. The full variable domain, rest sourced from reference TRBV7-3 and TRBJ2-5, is GAGVSQTPSNKVTEKGKYVELRCDPISGHTALYWYRQSLGQGPEFLIYFQGTGAADDSGLPNDRFFAVRPEGSVSTLKIQRTERGDSAVYLCASSRSGGEETQYFGPGTRLLVL.